The TCR beta chain described here comes from a study of early T cells in non-severe SARS-CoV-2 infection. Study context: Investigators sequenced bulk RNA drawn from unsorted whole blood, and chains remained unpaired.

MiXCR, run by TCRdb on the 5' RACE reads, gives a single entry per CDR3 protein. The table records 60,000 to 75,000 distinct CDR3 sequences, roughly 10% of them present only once. The sample holds many counts of this clonotype. Germline V CDR1 and CDR2: MNHNY, SVGAGI (reference sequence). After removal of 7 bases from V and 4 bases from J, the junction contained 13 bases not matched to a gene. The CDR3 totals 15 residues. The chain has TRBV6-6 and TRBJ2-7, with 7 positions matching TRBD1. The receptor's source is an adult who was a healthcare worker with PCR-confirmed SARS-CoV-2 infection or an uninfected control (not recorded which). The sample was whole blood. The CDR3 DNA follows: TGTGCCAGCAACCCAAGACAGGGAGCTGGGTACGAGCAGTACTTC. It encodes CASNPRQGAGYEQYF.